The 9 T cell receptor beta chains presented below share a single source sample, sequenced in a study of radiation and T cells in renal cell carcinoma. Time point indicated: blood 4 weeks post-SBRT, at nephrectomy. Indicated treatment: 15 Gy SBRT to primary tumor, nephrectomy 4 weeks later. TCRdb's table, derived via immunoSEQ multiplex PCR, lists solely in-frame clones and lacks some. The table has 140,000 to 150,000 clones, approximately 86% seen once. The source was blood, collected from a patient whose treatment included radiotherapy and nephrectomy. All receptors come from a woman aged 45 to 65 with renal cell carcinoma.

The J gene is TRBJ2-2, the V gene TRBV10-3; possible D gene TRBD1, 5 bases. The V gene lost 6 bases and the J gene lost 3 bases, with 14 bases spanning the gap. The CDR3 covers 15 residues. CDR1 ENHRY and CDR2 SYGVKD come from the germline V gene. The CDR3 sequence is CAIRSDRRHTGELFF. In nucleotides, the CDR3 is TGTGCCATCAGATCAGACAGACGACACACCGGGGAGCTGTTTTTT.

This chain links TRBV19 with TRBJ1-6; maybe TRBD1 (5 bases). CDR1 and CDR2 (germline): LNHDA, SQIVND (reference sequence). There are 19 residues in the CDR3. Between the trimmed V and J ends, which lost 3 bases and 0 bases, there was a span of 18 bases. The CDR3 sequence is CASSMVGDGRSSYNSPLHF. CDR3 coding DNA: TGTGCCAGTAGTATGGTGGGGGACGGAAGGAGCTCCTATAATTCACCCCTCCACTTT.

The chain recombines TRBV5-5 with TRBJ1-2, with D perhaps TRBD1 (6 bases). The CDR3 covers 13 residues. V gave up 4 bases and J gave up 2 bases, with 9 bases separating them. Germline V gives CDR1 SGHKS, CDR2 YYEKEE (reference sequence). As DNA, the CDR3 is TGTGCCAGCAGCCTTCAGGGGAACTATGGCTACACCTTC. It translates to CASSLQGNYGYTF.

This sequence joins TRBV7-2 and TRBJ2-7; 8 nucleotides match TRBD2. Germline V gives CDR1 SGHTA, CDR2 FQGNSA. The V segment lost 6 bases and the J segment 3 bases; nucleotides outside the gene matches: 7. The CDR3 length is 14 residues. The CDR3 nucleotides read TGTGCCAGCAGGTCACCGGGACTAGGCTACGAGCAGTACTTC. It yields the protein CASRSPGLGYEQYF.

The CDR3 loop is CASTARVPTGELFF. DNA of the CDR3: TGTGCCAGCACCGCGAGGGTCCCCACCGGGGAGCTGTTTTTT. The V gene is TRBV5-8, the J gene TRBJ2-2, with D possibly TRBD2 on 5 matching bases. V lost 6 bases and J 4 bases, leaving 13 bases between the germline ends. The CDR3 totals 14 residues. Germline CDR1 is SGHTS and CDR2 is YDEGEE.

The chain employs TRBV28 and TRBJ2-3, with D perhaps matching TRBD2 (6 bases). The CDR3 length is 13 residues. Germline CDR1 and CDR2: MDHEN and SYDVKM. The V end was cut by 4 bases, the J end by 1 base, with 6 bases between. The CDR3 DNA reads TGTGCCAGCAGTTGGGGGGGCACAGATACGCAGTATTTT. It yields the protein CASSWGGTDTQYF.

The gene calls are TRBV5-1 and TRBJ2-5; D is unclear. The ends were cut back, 1 base at V and 5 bases at J, with 9 bases in the middle. CDR1 and CDR2 (germline): SGHRS, YFSETQ. The CDR3 covers 13 residues. The chain's CDR3 is CASSLSLGETQYF. CDR3 bases: TGCGCCAGCAGCTTGAGCCTGGGGGAGACCCAGTACTTC.

The chain links TRBV6-5 to TRBJ2-5, with D possibly being TRBD2 (6 bases). Trimming shortened V by 6 bases and J by 4 bases, and 18 bases separated the two germline ends. This CDR3 is 15 amino acids long. The germline gives CDR1 MNHEY, CDR2 SVGAGI. The CDR3 DNA is TGTGCCAGCAGCCTGAACGGGGAGGCGGGAGAGACCCAGTACTTC. Its protein product is CASSLNGEAGETQYF.

The genes are TRBV6-6 and TRBJ2-7; tentatively, D is TRBD2 (7 bases). Germline V lookup: CDR1 MNHNY, CDR2 SVGAGI (reference sequence). There are 15 residues in the CDR3. Trimming took 0 bases from V and 3 from J, leaving 12 bases between them. CDR3 amino acids: CASSYSQGGGYEQYF. The CDR3 nucleotides are TGTGCCAGCAGTTACTCGCAAGGGGGGGGCTACGAGCAGTACTTC.